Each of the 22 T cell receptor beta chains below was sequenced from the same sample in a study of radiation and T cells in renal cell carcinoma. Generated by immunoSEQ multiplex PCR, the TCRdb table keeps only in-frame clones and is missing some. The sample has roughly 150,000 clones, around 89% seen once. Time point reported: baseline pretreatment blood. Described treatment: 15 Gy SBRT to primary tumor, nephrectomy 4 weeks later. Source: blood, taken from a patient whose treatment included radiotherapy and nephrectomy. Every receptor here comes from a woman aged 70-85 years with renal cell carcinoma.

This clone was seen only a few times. The CDR3 DNA follows: TGTGCCAGCAGCTTAGGGGAGTTTGAAGCTTTCTTT. Amino acid sequence: CASSLGEFEAFF. V gene TRBV7-9 combines with J gene TRBJ1-1; D uncertain. Trimming left V 1 base short and J 7 bases short, with 7 bases between. CDR1 and CDR2 from the germline V gene are SEHNR and FQNEAQ (reference sequence). The CDR3 is 12 amino acids.

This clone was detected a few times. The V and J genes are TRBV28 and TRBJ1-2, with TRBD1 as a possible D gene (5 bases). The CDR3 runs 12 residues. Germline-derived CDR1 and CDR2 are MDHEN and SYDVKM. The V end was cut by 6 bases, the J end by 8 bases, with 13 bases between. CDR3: CASRLSGHGYTF. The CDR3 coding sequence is TGTGCCAGCAGACTTTCTGGACACGGCTACACCTTC.

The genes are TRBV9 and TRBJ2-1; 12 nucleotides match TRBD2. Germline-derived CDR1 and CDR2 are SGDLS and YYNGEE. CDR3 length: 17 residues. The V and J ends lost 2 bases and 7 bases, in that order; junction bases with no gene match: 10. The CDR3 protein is CASSVDGLAGNLNEQFF. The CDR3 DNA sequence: TGTGCCAGCAGCGTTGACGGACTAGCGGGGAATCTGAATGAGCAGTTCTTC.

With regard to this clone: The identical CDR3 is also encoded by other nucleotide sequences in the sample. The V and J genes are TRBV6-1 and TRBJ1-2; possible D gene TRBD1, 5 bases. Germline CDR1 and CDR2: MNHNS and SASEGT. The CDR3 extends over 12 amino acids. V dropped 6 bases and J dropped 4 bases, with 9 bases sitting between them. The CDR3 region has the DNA TGTGCCAGCAGCGGGGGAGGCTATGGCTACACCTTC. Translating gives CASSGGGYGYTF.

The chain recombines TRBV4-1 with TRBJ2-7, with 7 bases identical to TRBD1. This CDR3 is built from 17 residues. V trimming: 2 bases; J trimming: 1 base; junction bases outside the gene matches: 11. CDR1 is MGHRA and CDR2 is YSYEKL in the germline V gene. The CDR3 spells CASSQSDRADISYEQYF. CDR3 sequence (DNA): TGCGCCAGCAGCCAATCTGACAGGGCCGATATTTCCTACGAGCAGTACTTC.

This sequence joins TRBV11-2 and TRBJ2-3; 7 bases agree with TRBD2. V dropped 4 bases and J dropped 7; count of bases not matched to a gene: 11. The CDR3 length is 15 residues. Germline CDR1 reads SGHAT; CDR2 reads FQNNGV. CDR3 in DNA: TGTGCCAGCAGCTCCGGGACTACGGACCGCTATACGCAGTATTTT. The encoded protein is CASSSGTTDRYTQYF.

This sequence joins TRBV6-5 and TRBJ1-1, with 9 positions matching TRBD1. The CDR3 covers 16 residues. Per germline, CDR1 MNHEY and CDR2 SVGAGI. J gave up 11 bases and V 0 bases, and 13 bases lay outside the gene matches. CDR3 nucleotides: TGTGCCAGCAGTTACTCCGGGACAGGGATTCTGGCGAAGGCTTTCTTT. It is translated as CASSYSGTGILAKAFF.

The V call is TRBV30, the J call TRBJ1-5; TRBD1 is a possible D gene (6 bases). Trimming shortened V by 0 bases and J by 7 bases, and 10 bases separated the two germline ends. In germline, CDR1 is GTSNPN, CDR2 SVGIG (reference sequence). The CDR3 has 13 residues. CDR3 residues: CAWSVGGSQPQHF. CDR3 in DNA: TGTGCCTGGAGTGTAGGGGGAAGCCAGCCCCAGCATTTT.

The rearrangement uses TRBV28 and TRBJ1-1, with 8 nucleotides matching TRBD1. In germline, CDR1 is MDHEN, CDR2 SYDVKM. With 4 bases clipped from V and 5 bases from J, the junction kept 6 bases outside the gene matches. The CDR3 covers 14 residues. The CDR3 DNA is TGTGCCAGCAGTTACACAGGGGGGTGGACTGAAGCTTTCTTT. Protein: CASSYTGGWTEAFF.

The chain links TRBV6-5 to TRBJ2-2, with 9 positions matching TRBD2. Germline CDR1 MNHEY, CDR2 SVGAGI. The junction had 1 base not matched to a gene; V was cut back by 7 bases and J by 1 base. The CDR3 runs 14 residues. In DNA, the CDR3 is TGTGCCAGCACACTAGCGGGGAACACCGGGGAGCTGTTTTTT. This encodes CASTLAGNTGELFF.

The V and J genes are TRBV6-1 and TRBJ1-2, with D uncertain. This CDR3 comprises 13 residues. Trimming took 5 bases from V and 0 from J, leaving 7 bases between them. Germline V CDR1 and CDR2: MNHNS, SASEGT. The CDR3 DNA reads TGTGCCAGCAGTCCTAAGTCTAACTATGGCTACACCTTC. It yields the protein CASSPKSNYGYTF.

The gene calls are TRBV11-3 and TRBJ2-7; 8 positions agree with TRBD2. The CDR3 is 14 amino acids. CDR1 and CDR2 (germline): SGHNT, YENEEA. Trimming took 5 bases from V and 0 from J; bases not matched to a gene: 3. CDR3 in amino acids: CASSRGGSSYEQYF. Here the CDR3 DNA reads TGTGCCAGCAGCCGGGGGGGCAGCTCCTACGAGCAGTACTTC.

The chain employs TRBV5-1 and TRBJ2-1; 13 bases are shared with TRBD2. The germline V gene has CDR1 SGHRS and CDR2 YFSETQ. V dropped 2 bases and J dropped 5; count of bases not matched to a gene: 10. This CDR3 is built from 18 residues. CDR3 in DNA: TGCGCCAGCAGCTTTCGACTAGCGGGGGGCCTTTTGGACAATGAGCAGTTCTTC. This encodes CASSFRLAGGLLDNEQFF.

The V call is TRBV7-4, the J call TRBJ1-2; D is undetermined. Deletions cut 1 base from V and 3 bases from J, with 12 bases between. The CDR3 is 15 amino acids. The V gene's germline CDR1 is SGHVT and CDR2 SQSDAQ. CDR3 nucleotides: TGTGCCAGCAGCTTAGTACACCCGTGGGACTATGGCTACACCTTC. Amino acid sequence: CASSLVHPWDYGYTF.

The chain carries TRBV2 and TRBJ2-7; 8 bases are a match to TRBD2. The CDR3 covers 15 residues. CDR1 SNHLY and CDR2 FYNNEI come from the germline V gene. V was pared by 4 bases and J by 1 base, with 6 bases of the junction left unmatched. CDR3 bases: TGTGCCAGCAGTGGGGTTATAGCGGGGTCCTACGAGCAGTACTTC. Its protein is CASSGVIAGSYEQYF.

This CDR3 reads CASSTRLAGGYNEQFF. The CDR3 nucleotides are TGTGCCAGTAGTACCCGACTAGCGGGGGGCTACAATGAGCAGTTCTTC. This rearrangement joins TRBV19 to TRBJ2-1; 13 positions agree with TRBD2. Germline-derived CDR1 and CDR2 are LNHDA and SQIVND (reference sequence). Losses at the gene ends were 4 bases for V and 3 bases for J; bases not matched to a gene: 3. The CDR3 has 16 residues.

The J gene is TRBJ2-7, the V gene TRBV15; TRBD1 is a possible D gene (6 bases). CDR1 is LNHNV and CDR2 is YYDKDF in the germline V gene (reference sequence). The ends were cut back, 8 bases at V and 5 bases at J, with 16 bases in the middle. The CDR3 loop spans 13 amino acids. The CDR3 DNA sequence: TGTGCCACCGGAGAAACAGGGCTGGACGAGCAGTACTTC. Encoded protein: CATGETGLDEQYF.

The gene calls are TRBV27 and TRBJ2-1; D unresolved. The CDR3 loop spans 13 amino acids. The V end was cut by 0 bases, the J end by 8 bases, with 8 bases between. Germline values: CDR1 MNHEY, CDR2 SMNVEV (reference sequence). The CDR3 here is CASSLSGSDEQFF. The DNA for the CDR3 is TGTGCCAGCAGTTTATCAGGGTCTGATGAGCAGTTCTTC.

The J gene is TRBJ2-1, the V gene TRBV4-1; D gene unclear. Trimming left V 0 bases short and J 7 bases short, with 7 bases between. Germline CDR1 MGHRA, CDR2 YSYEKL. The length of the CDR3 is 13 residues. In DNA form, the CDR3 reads TGCGCCAGCAGCCAAGAGGGTCGGAATGAGCAGTTCTTC. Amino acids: CASSQEGRNEQFF.

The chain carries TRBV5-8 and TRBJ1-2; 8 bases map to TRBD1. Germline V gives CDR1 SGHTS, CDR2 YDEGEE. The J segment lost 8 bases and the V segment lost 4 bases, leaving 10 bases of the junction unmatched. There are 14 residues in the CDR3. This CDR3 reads CASSQTGQGGGYTF. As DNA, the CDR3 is TGTGCCAGCAGCCAAACCGGACAGGGAGGCGGCTACACCTTC.

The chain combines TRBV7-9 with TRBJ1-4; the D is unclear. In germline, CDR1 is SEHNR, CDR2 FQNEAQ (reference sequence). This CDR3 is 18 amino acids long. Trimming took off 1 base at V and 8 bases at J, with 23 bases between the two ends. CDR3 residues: CASSLGERAPRGGEKLFF. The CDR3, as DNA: TGTGCCAGCAGCTTAGGTGAACGGGCCCCCAGAGGAGGGGAAAAACTGTTTTTT.

Here the CDR3 reads CASRGHDRQETQYF. The CDR3 nucleotides read TGTGCCAGCAGGGGACATGATCGACAAGAGACCCAGTACTTC. V is TRBV6-1 and J is TRBJ2-5, with D perhaps TRBD1 (6 bases). The germline V gene has CDR1 MNHNS and CDR2 SASEGT. This CDR3 region has 14 residues. Trimming removed 6 bases at V and 2 bases at J, with 13 bases between.